Listed below are T cell receptor beta chains from one sample, sequenced in a study of Tregs in tolerant kidney transplant recipients. Clones were read by immunoSEQ multiplex PCR, and TCRdb kept only the in-frame ones, dropping some. This table holds tens of thousands of clones, 84% found once. What was sequenced was CD4+ T cells from blood. These receptors all come from a human donor in good health. Both conserved end residues are part of each CDR3. D genes are given only for firm matches. Only some rows state a clone size, as once, few, many or a class for expanded clones.

DNA	CDR3	J	D	size	V
TGTGCCAGCAGGACTCTAGCCAAAAACATTCAGTACTTC	CASRTLAKNIQYF	TRBJ2-4	-	-	TRBV5-1
TGTGCTGCCGCGTCGCCAACAGGGGGCGCCGGGCTGGGTGGCTACACCTTC	CAAASPTGGAGLGGYTF	TRBJ1-2	TRBD1	few	TRBV12-5
TGTGCCAGCAGTGATCGAACGGGCCGCTACGAGCAGTACTTC	CASSDRTGRYEQYF	TRBJ2-7	-	-	TRBV25-1
TGTGCCAGTACCTACTCTTACGGGACACTCAAAGGCTACACCTTC	CASTYSYGTLKGYTF	TRBJ1-2	-	-	TRBV19
TGTGCCAGCTCACCACAAAACAGGGGATCCTATGGCTACACCTTC	CASSPQNRGSYGYTF	TRBJ1-2	TRBD1	-	TRBV18
TGTGCCAGTAGCGGCATTGGGACAGGGAAACAGGAGACCCAGTACTTC	CASSGIGTGKQETQYF	TRBJ2-5	TRBD1	few	TRBV19
TGTGCCAGCAGCCAAGATCCAATTGGCGGCCTCGCAACCACAGATACGCAGTATTTT	CASSQDPIGGLATTDTQYF	TRBJ2-3	-	-	TRBV4-2
TGTGCCAGCAGCTTTGGTCAGGGGAGTGACGAGCAGTACTTC	CASSFGQGSDEQYF	TRBJ2-7	-	-	TRBV11-3
TGTGCCAGCAGCTTTAGGAATAAGACCCAGTACTTC	CASSFRNKTQYF	TRBJ2-5	-	-	TRBV5-4
TGCGCCAGCAGCCGCCACCGACAGGCCAGGCAGCCCCAGCATTTT	CASSRHRQARQPQHF	TRBJ1-5	-	-	TRBV4-3
TGTGCCTGGACCGAGGGGGGACGAAGGCAATCAGCCCCCCAGCATTTT	CAWTEGGRRQSAPQHF	TRBJ1-5	-	-	TRBV30
TGTGCCAGCAGCTTCCCGGGACAGGGCGGCACTGAAGCTTTCTTT	CASSFPGQGGTEAFF	TRBJ1-1	TRBD1	-	TRBV5-4
TGTGCCAGCAGCTTGGAAGGCGGAAGAGCCTACAATGAGCAGTTCTTC	CASSLEGGRAYNEQFF	TRBJ2-1	-	-	TRBV7-2
TGTGCCAGCAGCTGGGGGACTAGCGGGAACCAAGAGACCCAGTACTTC	CASSWGTSGNQETQYF	TRBJ2-5	TRBD2	-	TRBV5-4
TGCGCCAGCAGCCCGGGACTAGCGGGAGTAATAGGGGAGCAGTTCTTC	CASSPGLAGVIGEQFF	TRBJ2-1	TRBD2	-	TRBV4-1
TGTGCCGACGGGGAGTCGGGACTAGCGGCTGACAATGAGCAGTTCTTC	CADGESGLAADNEQFF	TRBJ2-1	TRBD2	-	TRBV7-6
TGTGCCAGTAGTCCACTAGCGGGAGTCACAGATACGCAGTATTTT	CASSPLAGVTDTQYF	TRBJ2-3	TRBD2	-	TRBV19
TGCGCCAGCAGCTTCCGAGGGGGGGAGACCCAGTACTTC	CASSFRGGETQYF	TRBJ2-5	-	-	TRBV5-1